The TCR beta chain under discussion was sequenced for a study of early T cells in non-severe SARS-CoV-2 infection. Germline CDR1 MNHEY, CDR2 SMNVEV (reference sequence). The CDR3 consists of 14 residues. V dropped 3 bases and J dropped 3; count of bases not matched to a gene: 4. Unique molecular identifier tags were affixed to discrete cDNA molecules. Each CDR3 protein is one row after TCRdb ran MiXCR on the 5' RACE reads. The repertoire holds about 56,000 distinct CDR3 sequences, with about 10% as singletons. The specimen was whole blood. The TCR was taken from an adult who was a healthcare worker with PCR-confirmed SARS-CoV-2 infection or an uninfected control (not recorded which). V usage is TRBV27 and J usage is TRBJ2-7, with 8 bases identical to TRBD2. The CDR3 loop reads CASSFGREVYEQYF. Written as DNA, the CDR3 is TGTGCCAGCAGTTTTGGGCGGGAGGTCTACGAGCAGTACTTC.